The entry below gives a single TCR beta chain sequence along with its context. Per germline, CDR1 LGHNA and CDR2 YSLEER. V was clipped by 3 bases and J by 8 bases, with 16 bases between them. The CDR3 has 15 amino acids. The sample is drawn from a study of OX40 agonist ivuxolimab in advanced cancers. Sequenced by immunoSEQ multiplex PCR; TCRdb stores in-frame clones only, minus some. The sample includes about 14,000 clones, about four fifths seen only once; the top ten take approximately 40%. This sequence was found in an adult with an advanced solid tumor such as melanoma, head and neck, liver or kidney cancer. The chain recombines TRBV4-3 with TRBJ2-2; D ambiguous. The sample here was CD4+ or CD8+ T cells sorted from blood, taken in a trial of the OX40 agonist ivuxolimab. Here the CDR3 DNA reads TGCGCCAGCAGCCAGGGAACAGATGGAACTGGGGAGCTGTTTTTT. This translates into CASSQGTDGTGELFF.